Reported below is one T cell receptor (beta chain). Its antigen is unknown. With a much larger clone just one base away, this may be a read error. This specimen belongs to a study of circulating CD8 cells and anti-PD-1 response in melanoma. Study context: Nivolumab was given intravenously at 3 mg/kg every 2 weeks. Of approximately 13 patients, seven got anti-PD-1 first and six had prior therapy. Study-level results: Tumor reactivity was tested by peptide assays on expanded sorted subsets. DNEG was most diverse; TIGIT repertoires were least diverse.

From live CD3+CD8+TCRalphabeta+ cells, four PD-1 and/or TIGIT subsets were sorted. TCR libraries were prepared from about 15 ng of total RNA with the QIAseq Immune Repertoire TCR panel. Using its own MiXCR run on the reads, TCRdb lists one record per CDR3 protein. Seen here are under 550 distinct CDR3 sequences, approximately 6% observed once, and the top ten hold about 39%. Germline values: CDR1 LNHDA, CDR2 SQIVND (reference sequence). CDR3 length: 14 residues. V shed 3 bases and J shed 4 bases, with 9 bases lying between them. This TCR was sampled from a human donor with melanoma. Material: CD8+ T cells from PBMCs, obtained at baseline or after one month of anti-PD-1 therapy (not recorded which). The rearrangement joins TRBV19 to TRBJ2-2, with D possibly TRBD2 on 6 matching bases. CDR3: CASSISGGTGELFF. The CDR3 region has the DNA TGTGCCAGTAGTATCTCCGGGGGCACCGGGGAGCTGTTTTTT.